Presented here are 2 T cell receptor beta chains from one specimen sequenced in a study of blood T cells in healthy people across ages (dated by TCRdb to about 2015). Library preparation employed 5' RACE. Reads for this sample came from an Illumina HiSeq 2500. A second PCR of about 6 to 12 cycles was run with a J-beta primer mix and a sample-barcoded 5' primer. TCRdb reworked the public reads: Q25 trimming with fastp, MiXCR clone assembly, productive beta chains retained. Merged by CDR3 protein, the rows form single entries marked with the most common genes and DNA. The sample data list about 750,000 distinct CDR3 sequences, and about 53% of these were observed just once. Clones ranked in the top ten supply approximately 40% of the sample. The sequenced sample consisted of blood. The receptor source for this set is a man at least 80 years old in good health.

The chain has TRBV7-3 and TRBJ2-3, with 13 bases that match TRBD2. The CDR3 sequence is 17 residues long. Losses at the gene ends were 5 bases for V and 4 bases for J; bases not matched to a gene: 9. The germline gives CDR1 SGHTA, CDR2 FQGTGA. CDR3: CASSPPGLAGVPDTQYF. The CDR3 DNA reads TGTGCCAGCAGCCCCCCCGGACTAGCGGGAGTCCCAGATACGCAGTATTTT.

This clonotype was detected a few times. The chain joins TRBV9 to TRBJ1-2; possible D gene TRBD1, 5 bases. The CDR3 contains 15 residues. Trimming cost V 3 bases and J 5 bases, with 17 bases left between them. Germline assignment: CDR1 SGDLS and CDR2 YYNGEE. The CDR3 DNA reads TGTGCCAGCAGCGGGCCAAAGGGACCGGGGTATGGCTACACCTTC. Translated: CASSGPKGPGYGYTF.